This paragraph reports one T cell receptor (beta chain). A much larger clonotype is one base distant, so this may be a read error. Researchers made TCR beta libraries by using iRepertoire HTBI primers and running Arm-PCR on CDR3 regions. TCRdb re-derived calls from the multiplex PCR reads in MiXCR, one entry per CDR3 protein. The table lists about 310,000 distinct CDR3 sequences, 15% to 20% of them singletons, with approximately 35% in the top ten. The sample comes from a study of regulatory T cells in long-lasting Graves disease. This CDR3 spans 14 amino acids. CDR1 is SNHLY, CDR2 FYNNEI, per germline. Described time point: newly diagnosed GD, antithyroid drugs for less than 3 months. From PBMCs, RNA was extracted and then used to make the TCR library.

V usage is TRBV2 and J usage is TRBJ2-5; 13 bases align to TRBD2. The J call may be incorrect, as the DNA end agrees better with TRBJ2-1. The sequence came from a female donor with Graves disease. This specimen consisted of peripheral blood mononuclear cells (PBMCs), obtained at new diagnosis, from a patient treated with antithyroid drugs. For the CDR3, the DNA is TGTGCCAGCAGGGGGACTAGCGGGACAGAAGAGCAGTTCTTC. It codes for CASRGTSGTEEQFF.